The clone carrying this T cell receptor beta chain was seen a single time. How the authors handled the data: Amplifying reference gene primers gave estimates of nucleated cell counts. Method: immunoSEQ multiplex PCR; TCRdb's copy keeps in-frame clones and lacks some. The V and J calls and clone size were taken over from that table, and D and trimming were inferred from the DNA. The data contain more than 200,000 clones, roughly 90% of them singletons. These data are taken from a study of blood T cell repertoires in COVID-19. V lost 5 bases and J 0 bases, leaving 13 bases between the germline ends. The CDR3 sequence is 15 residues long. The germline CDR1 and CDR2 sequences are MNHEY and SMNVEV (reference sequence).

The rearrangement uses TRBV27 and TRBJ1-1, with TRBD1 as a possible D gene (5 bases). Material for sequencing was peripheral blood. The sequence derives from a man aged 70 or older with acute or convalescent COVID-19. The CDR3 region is CASSPRGVMNTEAFF. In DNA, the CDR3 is TGTGCCAGCAGTCCCCGGGGGGTCATGAACACTGAAGCTTTCTTT.